This entry lists 24 T cell receptor beta chains sequenced from one sample in a study of blood T cell repertoires in COVID-19. Sequencing used immunoSEQ multiplex PCR; TCRdb keeps in-frame clones, though not all of them. The data hold approximately 68,000 clones, with around 82% observed a single time. Sequenced input: peripheral blood. These receptors were taken from a man aged 80 or over with active COVID-19.

The genes are TRBV9 and TRBJ2-2; D remains ambiguous. The CDR3 loop spans 15 amino acids. Germline lookup yields CDR1 SGDLS and CDR2 YYNGEE. V lost 0 bases, J lost 3 bases, and 9 bases lay in between. CDR3 protein: CASSVDSLDTGELFF. The CDR3 DNA follows: TGTGCCAGCAGCGTAGATAGTCTGGACACCGGGGAGCTGTTTTTT.

The V gene is TRBV4-1, the J gene TRBJ1-5; D gene unclear. The CDR3 covers 17 residues. V dropped 0 bases and J dropped 0 bases, with 12 bases sitting between them. In germline, CDR1 is MGHRA, CDR2 YSYEKL. CDR3 DNA: TGCGCCAGCAGCCAAGATCCACTGAGTTATAGCAATCAGCCCCAGCATTTT. Residues: CASSQDPLSYSNQPQHF.

The CDR3 sequence: CASRPGLAGYEQYF. DNA for the CDR3: TGTGCCAGCAGACCAGGACTAGCGGGCTACGAGCAGTACTTC. The chain combines TRBV28 with TRBJ2-7, with 11 nucleotides matching TRBD2. The germline gives CDR1 MDHEN, CDR2 SYDVKM. The CDR3 is made up of 14 amino acids. Trimming removed 6 bases from V and 3 bases from J; junction bases left unmatched: 4.

The V gene is TRBV27, the J gene TRBJ2-5; tentatively, D is TRBD2 (5 bases). Germline values: CDR1 MNHEY, CDR2 SMNVEV (reference sequence). Trimming shortened V by 5 bases and J by 11 bases, and 18 bases separated the two germline ends. This CDR3 contains 13 residues. CDR3 bases: TGTGCCAGCAGTCCCACGCGATTTGGGGAGCAGTACTTC. Translating it yields CASSPTRFGEQYF.

This chain joins TRBV4-3 and TRBJ1-2; the match to TRBD1 covers 7 bases. The germline gives CDR1 LGHNA, CDR2 YSLEER. V gave up 0 bases and J gave up 8 bases; unmatched junction bases: 18. The CDR3 totals 18 residues. The CDR3: CASSQDPGDRAFSEGYTF. CDR3 DNA: TGCGCCAGCAGCCAAGATCCAGGCGACAGGGCCTTCTCAGAGGGCTACACCTTC.

This clone was seen a few times. The genes are TRBV6-6 and TRBJ1-1; 8 bases map to TRBD1. The germline V gene has CDR1 MNHNY and CDR2 SVGAGI (reference sequence). The CDR3 loop spans 14 amino acids. J lost 0 bases, V lost 6 bases, and 3 bases had no gene match. As DNA, the CDR3 is TGTGCCAGCAGCAGGGACAGGATGAACACTGAAGCTTTCTTT. Translating gives CASSRDRMNTEAFF.

The chain uses TRBV9 and TRBJ2-7; TRBD2 aligns across 8 bases. CDR1 and CDR2 from the germline V gene are SGDLS and YYNGEE. Germline trimming cut 0 bases from V and 3 bases from J; bases unmatched to any gene: 5. The CDR3 is 15 residues long. CDR3 region: CASSVGVSGDYEQYF. The CDR3 bases are TGTGCCAGCAGCGTAGGAGTTAGCGGGGACTACGAGCAGTACTTC.

This clone has only one observation. V is TRBV11-2 and J is TRBJ2-1, with D possibly being TRBD2 (6 bases). This CDR3 spans 14 amino acids. V dropped 4 bases and J dropped 6 bases, with 13 bases sitting between them. From germline, CDR1 is SGHAT and CDR2 FQNNGV. The CDR3 nucleotides are TGTGCCAGCAGCTCAAGAAAGGGACTCAATGAGCAGTTCTTC. Its translation: CASSSRKGLNEQFF.

This rearrangement joins TRBV2 to TRBJ2-2; 7 bases match TRBD2. Germline lookup yields CDR1 SNHLY and CDR2 FYNNEI. Trimming removed 6 bases from V and 1 base from J; junction bases left unmatched: 5. The CDR3 runs to 15 residues. The CDR3, as DNA: TGTGCCAGCAGGGGGGGGAGGCAGAACACCGGGGAGCTGTTTTTT. This encodes CASRGGRQNTGELFF.

CDR3 in DNA: TGTGCCTGGAGTCGGAGTAGCACAGATACGCAGTATTTT. Protein: CAWSRSSTDTQYF. The chain employs TRBV30 and TRBJ2-3; D gene unclear. CDR3 size: 13 residues. V was clipped by 2 bases and J by 0 bases, with 6 bases between them. Germline assignment: CDR1 GTSNPN and CDR2 SVGIG (reference sequence).

The gene calls are TRBV13 and TRBJ1-3, with TRBD1 matching over 11 bases. The germline V gene encodes CDR1 PRHDT and CDR2 FYEKMQ (reference sequence). CDR3 length: 18 amino acids. V shed 2 bases, J shed 3 bases, and the junction held 9 bases outside the gene matches. The CDR3 DNA sequence: TGTGCCAGCAGCTTAATCTCGGGACAGGGGGGGAGTGGAAACACCATATATTTT. Translating gives CASSLISGQGGSGNTIYF.

The chain recombines TRBV6-5 with TRBJ1-6; D gene uncertain. V was pared by 5 bases and J by 6 bases, with 5 bases between. This CDR3 has 12 amino acids. CDR1 MNHEY and CDR2 SVGAGI come from the germline V gene. The CDR3, as DNA: TGTGCCAGCAGTACCAGTAATTCACCCCTCCACTTT. This gives the protein CASSTSNSPLHF.

The chain recombines TRBV7-8 with TRBJ2-7; no definite D call. Per the germline V gene, CDR1 is SGHVS and CDR2 is FQNEAQ. The CDR3 is 14 residues long. The germline V and J ends were trimmed by 1 base and 2 bases, with 9 bases remaining between them. The CDR3 coding sequence is TGTGCCAGCAGCTTAGGACCTGGGCCCTACGAGCAGTACTTC. This gives the protein CASSLGPGPYEQYF. The variable domain in full, completed from reference TRBV7-8 and TRBJ2-7, reads GAGVSQSPRYKVAKRGQDVALRCDPISGHVSLFWYQQALGQGPEFLTYFQNEAQLDKSGLPSDRFFAERPEGSVSTLKIQRTQQEDSAVYLCASSLGPGPYEQYFGPGTRLTVT.

The chain carries TRBV6-5 and TRBJ1-1; D uncertain. Germline lookup yields CDR1 MNHEY and CDR2 SVGAGI. The CDR3 extends over 14 amino acids. V lost 7 bases and J lost 0, with 12 bases in between. The CDR3 nucleotides are TGTGCCAGCAACAAACGGGGAATGAACACTGAAGCTTTCTTT. This codes for CASNKRGMNTEAFF.

The rearrangement joins TRBV11-2 to TRBJ2-7; the D gene is possibly TRBD1 (6 bases). The germline CDR1 and CDR2 sequences are SGHAT and FQNNGV. The CDR3 covers 14 residues. V was clipped by 5 bases and J by 5 bases, with 16 bases between them. The CDR3 nucleotides are TGTGCCAGCAGCGCAAGGGACATCCGCGACGAGCAGTACTTC. Translated: CASSARDIRDEQYF.

This clone was detected a few times. The V gene is TRBV7-2, the J gene TRBJ2-4, with TRBD2 identical over 8 bases. The CDR3 covers 18 residues. J was trimmed by 2 bases and V by 1 base; bases with no gene match: 10. Germline assignment: CDR1 SGHTA and CDR2 FQGNSA. CDR3 sequence: CASSLVIGGGPPKNIQYF. For the CDR3, the DNA is TGTGCCAGCAGCTTAGTTATCGGGGGGGGCCCCCCCAAAAACATTCAGTACTTC.

This clone was seen once. The same CDR3 can be traced to other DNA sequences in this sample. The chain has TRBV7-2 and TRBJ2-7; 12 nucleotides line up with TRBD2. CDR1 SGHTA and CDR2 FQGNSA come from the germline V gene. The CDR3 totals 13 residues. Trimming at V came to 9 bases and at J to 2 bases, leaving 2 bases not matched to a gene. CDR3 protein: CASRTSGTYEQYF. CDR3 coding DNA: TGTGCCAGTCGGACTAGCGGGACCTACGAGCAGTACTTC.

The chain links TRBV6-6 to TRBJ1-4; no reliable D call. With 5 bases removed from V and 8 bases from J, the gap between germline ends came to 21 bases. This CDR3 has 16 residues. Germline CDR1 is MNHNY and CDR2 is SVGAGI (reference sequence). The CDR3, as DNA: TGTGCCAGCAGTCGAATTAACAGCCTGAAATGGGAAAAACTGTTTTTT. Translation gives CASSRINSLKWEKLFF.

The chain has TRBV12-1 and TRBJ2-7; the DNA was not used to check the table's D call, TRBD1. TRBV12-1 is given as a pseudogene. The CDR3 is made up of 15 amino acids. CDR3 nucleotide sequence: TGTGCCAGCAGCTCAAGGGACACGGGGTACTACGAGCAGTACTTC. Encoded protein: CASSSRDTGYYEQYF.

V and J are TRBV9 and TRBJ2-1; tentatively, D is TRBD2 (5 bases). Germline CDR1 reads SGDLS; CDR2 reads YYNGEE. Trimming shortened V by 4 bases and J by 8 bases, and 7 bases separated the two germline ends. The CDR3 totals 11 residues. The CDR3 coding sequence is TGTGCCAGCAGCTCGGGGTATGAGCAGTTCTTC. It codes for CASSSGYEQFF.

The V and J genes are TRBV27 and TRBJ2-7; 12 nucleotides match TRBD2. CDR3 length equals 17 residues. With V trimmed by 3 bases and J by 5 bases, 11 bases remained unmatched. CDR1 is MNHEY, CDR2 SMNVEV, per germline (reference sequence). The CDR3 protein is CASSFEAASGRGHEQYF. The CDR3 DNA sequence: TGTGCCAGCAGTTTTGAGGCGGCTAGCGGGAGGGGGCACGAGCAGTACTTC.

The chain links TRBV27 to TRBJ2-7; perhaps TRBD2 as D (6 bases). Trimming left V 2 bases short and J 0 bases short, with 8 bases between. The CDR3 loop spans 14 amino acids. CDR1 is MNHEY and CDR2 is SMNVEV in the germline V gene (reference sequence). The DNA for the CDR3 is TGTGCCAGCAGTTTAGCGGGGACCTCCTACGAGCAGTACTTC. Its translation: CASSLAGTSYEQYF.

V and J are TRBV7-7 and TRBJ2-5, with TRBD1 matching 8 bases. Germline CDR1 and CDR2: SSHAT and FNYEAQ (reference sequence). V gave up 5 bases and J gave up 4 bases; unmatched junction bases: 3. The CDR3 consists of 13 residues. The CDR3 region has the DNA TGTGCCAGCAGCCAGGGGGCCCGAGAGACCCAGTACTTC. Translating it yields CASSQGARETQYF.

V is TRBV3-1 (or the pseudogene TRBV3-2) and J is TRBJ1-1; tentative D call: TRBD1 (6 bases). The CDR3 extends over 16 amino acids. Trimming shortened V by 5 bases and J by 1 base, and 17 bases separated the two germline ends. Germline CDR1 LGHDT, CDR2 YNNKEL (reference sequence). This CDR3 reads CASSSFRDTRNTEAFF. CDR3 sequence (DNA): TGTGCCAGCAGCTCATTCCGGGACACGAGGAACACTGAAGCTTTCTTT.